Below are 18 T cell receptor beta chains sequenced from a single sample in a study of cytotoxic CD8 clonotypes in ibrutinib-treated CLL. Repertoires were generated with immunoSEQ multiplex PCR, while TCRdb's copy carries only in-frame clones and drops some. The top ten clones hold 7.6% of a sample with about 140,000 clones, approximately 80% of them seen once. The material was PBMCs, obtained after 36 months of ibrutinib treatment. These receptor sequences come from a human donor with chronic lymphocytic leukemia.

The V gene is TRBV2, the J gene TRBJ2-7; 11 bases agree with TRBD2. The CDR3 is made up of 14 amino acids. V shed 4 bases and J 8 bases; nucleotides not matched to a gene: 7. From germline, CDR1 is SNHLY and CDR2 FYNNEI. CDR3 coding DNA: TGTGCCAGCAGTGCTCAGACTAGCGGGGTCCAGCAGTACTTC. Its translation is CASSAQTSGVQQYF.

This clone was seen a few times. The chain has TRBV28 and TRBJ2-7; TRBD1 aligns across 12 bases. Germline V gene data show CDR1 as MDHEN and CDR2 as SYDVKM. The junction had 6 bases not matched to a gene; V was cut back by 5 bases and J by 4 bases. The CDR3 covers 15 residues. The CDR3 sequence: CASSTWDRGLYEQYF. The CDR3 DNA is TGTGCCAGCAGTACCTGGGACAGGGGGCTGTACGAGCAGTACTTC.

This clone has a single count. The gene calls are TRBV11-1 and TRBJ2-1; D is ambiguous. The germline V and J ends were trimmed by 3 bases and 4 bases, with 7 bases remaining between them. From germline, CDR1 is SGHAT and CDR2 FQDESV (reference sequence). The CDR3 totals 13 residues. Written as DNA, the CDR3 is TGTGCCAGCAGCTTGACGGTATACAATGAGCAGTTCTTC. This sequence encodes CASSLTVYNEQFF.

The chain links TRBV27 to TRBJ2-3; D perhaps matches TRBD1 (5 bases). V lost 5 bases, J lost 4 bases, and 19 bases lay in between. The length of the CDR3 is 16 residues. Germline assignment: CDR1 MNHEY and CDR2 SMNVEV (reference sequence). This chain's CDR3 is CASSPLGPKGADTQYF. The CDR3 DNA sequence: TGTGCCAGCAGTCCTCTCGGCCCCAAAGGGGCAGATACGCAGTATTTT.

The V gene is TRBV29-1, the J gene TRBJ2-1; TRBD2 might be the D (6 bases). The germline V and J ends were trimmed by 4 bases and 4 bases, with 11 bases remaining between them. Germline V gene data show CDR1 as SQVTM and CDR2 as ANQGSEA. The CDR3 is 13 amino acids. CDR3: CSVVPSGYNEQFF. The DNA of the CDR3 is TGCAGCGTTGTTCCCAGCGGGTACAATGAGCAGTTCTTC.

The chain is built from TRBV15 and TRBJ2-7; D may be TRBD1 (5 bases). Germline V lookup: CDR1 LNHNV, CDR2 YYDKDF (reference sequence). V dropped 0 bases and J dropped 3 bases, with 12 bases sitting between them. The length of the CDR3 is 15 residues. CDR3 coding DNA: TGTGCCACCAGCAGAGATCCAGGGTCTCACTACGAGCAGTACTTC. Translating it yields CATSRDPGSHYEQYF. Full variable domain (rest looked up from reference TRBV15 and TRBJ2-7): DAMVIQNPRYQVTQFGKPVTLSCSQTLNHNVMYWYQQKSSQAPKLLFHYYDKDFNNEADTPDNFQSRRPNTSFCFLDIRSPGLGDTAMYLCATSRDPGSHYEQYFGPGTRLTVT.

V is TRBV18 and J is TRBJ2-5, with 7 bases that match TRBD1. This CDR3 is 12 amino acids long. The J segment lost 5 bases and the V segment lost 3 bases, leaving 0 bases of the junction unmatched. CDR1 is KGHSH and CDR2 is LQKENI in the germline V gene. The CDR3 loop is CASSPTGETQYF. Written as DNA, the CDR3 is TGTGCCAGCTCACCGACAGGGGAGACCCAGTACTTC.

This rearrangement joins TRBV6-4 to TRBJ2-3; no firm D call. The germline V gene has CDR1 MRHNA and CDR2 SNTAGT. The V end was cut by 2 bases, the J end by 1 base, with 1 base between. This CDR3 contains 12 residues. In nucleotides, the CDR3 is TGTGCCAGCAGTGACGGCACAGATACGCAGTATTTT. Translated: CASSDGTDTQYF.

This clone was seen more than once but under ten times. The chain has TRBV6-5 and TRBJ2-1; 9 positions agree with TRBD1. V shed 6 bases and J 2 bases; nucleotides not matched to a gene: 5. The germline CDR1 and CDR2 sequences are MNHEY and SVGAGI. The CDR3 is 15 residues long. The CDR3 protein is CASSSGTGPYNEQFF. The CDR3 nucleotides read TGTGCCAGCAGCTCCGGGACAGGGCCCTACAATGAGCAGTTCTTC.

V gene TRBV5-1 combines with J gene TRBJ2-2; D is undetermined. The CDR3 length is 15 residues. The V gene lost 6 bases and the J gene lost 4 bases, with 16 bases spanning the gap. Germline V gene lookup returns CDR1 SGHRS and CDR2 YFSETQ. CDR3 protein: CASILGEGFTGELFF. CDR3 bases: TGCGCCAGCATCCTTGGGGAAGGGTTCACCGGGGAGCTGTTTTTT.

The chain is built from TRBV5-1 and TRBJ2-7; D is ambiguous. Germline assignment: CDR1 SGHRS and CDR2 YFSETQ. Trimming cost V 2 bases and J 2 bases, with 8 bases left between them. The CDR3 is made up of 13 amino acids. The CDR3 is CASSLRATYEQYF. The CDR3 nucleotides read TGCGCCAGCAGCTTACGGGCGACCTACGAGCAGTACTTC.

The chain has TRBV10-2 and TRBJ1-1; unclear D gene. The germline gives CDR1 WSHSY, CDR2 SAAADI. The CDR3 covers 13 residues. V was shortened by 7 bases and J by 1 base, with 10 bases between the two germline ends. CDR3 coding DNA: TGCGCCAGCACCAAGGACGGGAACACTGAAGCTTTCTTT. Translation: CASTKDGNTEAFF.

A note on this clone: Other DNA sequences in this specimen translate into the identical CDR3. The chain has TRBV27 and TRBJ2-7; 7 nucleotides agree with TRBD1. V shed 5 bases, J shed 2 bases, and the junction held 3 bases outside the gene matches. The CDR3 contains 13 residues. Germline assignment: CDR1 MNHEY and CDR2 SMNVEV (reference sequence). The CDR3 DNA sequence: TGTGCCAGCAGTCTCGGGACAGCCTACGAGCAGTACTTC. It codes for CASSLGTAYEQYF.

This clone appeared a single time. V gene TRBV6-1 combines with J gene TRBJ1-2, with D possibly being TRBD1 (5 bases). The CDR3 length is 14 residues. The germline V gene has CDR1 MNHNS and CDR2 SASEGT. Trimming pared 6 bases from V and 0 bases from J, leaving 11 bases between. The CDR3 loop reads CASRLDIANYGYTF. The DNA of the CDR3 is TGTGCCAGCAGGCTGGACATTGCTAACTATGGCTACACCTTC.

In nucleotides, the CDR3 is TGCGCCAGCAGTTCTGCGACTAGCGGGAGCACAGATACGCAGTATTTT. It codes for CASSSATSGSTDTQYF. J is TRBJ2-3 and V is TRBV10-1; 10 bases map to TRBD2. This CDR3 has 16 residues. Trimming at V came to 5 bases and at J to 0 bases, leaving 5 bases not matched to a gene. The V gene's germline CDR1 is WNHNN and CDR2 SYGVQD (reference sequence).

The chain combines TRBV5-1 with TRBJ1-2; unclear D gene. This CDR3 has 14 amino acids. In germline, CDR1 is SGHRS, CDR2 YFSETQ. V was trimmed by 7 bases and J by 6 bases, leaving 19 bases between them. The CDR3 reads CASSLDGSSDGYTF. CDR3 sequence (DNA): TGCGCCAGCTCTTTGGACGGGTCGTCGGATGGCTACACCTTC.

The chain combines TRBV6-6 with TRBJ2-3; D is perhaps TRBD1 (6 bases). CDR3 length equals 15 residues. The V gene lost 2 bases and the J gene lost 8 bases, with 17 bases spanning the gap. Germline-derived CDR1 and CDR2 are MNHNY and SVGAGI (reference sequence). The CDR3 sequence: CASSYRAGDPGTQYF. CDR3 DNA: TGTGCCAGCAGTTACCGGGCAGGGGACCCGGGTACGCAGTATTTT.

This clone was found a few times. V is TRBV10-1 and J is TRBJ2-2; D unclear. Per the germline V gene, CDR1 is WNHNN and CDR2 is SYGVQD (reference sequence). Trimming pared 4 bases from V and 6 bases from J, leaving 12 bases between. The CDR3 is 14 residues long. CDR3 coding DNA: TGCGCCAGCAGTGGTACCTTGGCGGCCGGGGAGCTGTTTTTT. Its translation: CASSGTLAAGELFF.